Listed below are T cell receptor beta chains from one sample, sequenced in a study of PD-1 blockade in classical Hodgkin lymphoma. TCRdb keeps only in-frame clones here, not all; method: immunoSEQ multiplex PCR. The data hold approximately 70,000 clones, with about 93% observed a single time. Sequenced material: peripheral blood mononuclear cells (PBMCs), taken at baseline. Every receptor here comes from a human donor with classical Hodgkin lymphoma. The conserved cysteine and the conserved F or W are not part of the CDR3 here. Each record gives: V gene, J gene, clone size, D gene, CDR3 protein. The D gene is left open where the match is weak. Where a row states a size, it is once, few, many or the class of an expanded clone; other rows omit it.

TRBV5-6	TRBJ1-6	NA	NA	ASSALNQGNSPLH
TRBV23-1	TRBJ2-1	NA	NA	ASKEGEQF
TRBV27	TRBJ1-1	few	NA	ASRGPGTEAF
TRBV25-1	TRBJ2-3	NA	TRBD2	ASSEYVAGGFAADTQY
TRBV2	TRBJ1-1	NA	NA	ASSDYGTVNTEAF
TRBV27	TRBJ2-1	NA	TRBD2	ASTLSTSGGYNEQF
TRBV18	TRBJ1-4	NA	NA	ASSPPSEKLF
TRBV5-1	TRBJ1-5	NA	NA	ASSWGEGNQPQH
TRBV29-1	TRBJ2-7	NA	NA	SVEGETGDAYEQY
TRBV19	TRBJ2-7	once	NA	ASSRGEGGEQY
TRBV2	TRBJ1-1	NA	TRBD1	ASDGGVRDSVNTEAF
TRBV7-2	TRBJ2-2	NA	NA	ASSFLGSNTGELF
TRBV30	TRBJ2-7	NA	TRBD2	AWRTSGSSYEQY
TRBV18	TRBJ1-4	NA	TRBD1	ASSPRSQLTGLEKLF
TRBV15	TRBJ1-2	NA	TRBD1	ATSRDRGDYGYT
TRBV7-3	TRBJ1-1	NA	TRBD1	ASSLGQGNTEAF
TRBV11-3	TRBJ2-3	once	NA	ASSLGGGADTQY
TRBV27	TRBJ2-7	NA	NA	ASRSITLFGEQY
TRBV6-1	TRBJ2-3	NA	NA	ASSATGVTDTQY
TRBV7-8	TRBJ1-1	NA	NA	ASSQARAVNTEAF
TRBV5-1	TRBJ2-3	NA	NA	ASSFRDNTDTQY
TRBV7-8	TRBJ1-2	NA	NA	ASSAPAEGPSYGYT
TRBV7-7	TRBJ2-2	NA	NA	ASSHSRGANTGELF
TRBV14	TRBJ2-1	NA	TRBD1	ASSQGQESYNEQF
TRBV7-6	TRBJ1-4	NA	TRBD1	ASSRDRNEKLF
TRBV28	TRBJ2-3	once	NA	ASLPAGAGDTQY
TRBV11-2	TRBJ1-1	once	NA	ASSLGDTEAF
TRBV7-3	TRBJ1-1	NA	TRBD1	ASSPRGGTGNTEAF
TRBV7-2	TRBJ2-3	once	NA	ASSSTAVSTDTQY
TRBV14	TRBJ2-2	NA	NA	ASSQDKNTGELF
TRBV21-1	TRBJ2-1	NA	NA	ASSPKRRYNEQF
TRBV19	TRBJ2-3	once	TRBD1	ASSIDRQGDGTDTQY
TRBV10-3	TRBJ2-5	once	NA	AISDGGNQETQY
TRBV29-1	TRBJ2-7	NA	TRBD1	SAGTGPYEQY
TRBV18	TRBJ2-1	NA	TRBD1	ASSRPSAGGLYNEQF
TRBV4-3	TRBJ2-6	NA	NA	ASSQGWTSGANVLT
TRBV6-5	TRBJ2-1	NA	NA	ASSYPMGLSHNEQF
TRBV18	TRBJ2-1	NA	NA	ASSPPSVQAPSI
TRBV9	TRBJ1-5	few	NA	ASSGPNSNQPQH
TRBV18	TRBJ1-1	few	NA	ASLRESLLANTEAF
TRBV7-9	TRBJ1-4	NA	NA	ASSPPDRTNEKLF
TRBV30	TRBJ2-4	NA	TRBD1	ACGTVAKNIQY
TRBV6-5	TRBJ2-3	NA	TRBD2	ASTHGGGTDTQY
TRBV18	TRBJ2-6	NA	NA	ASSPQTGANVLT
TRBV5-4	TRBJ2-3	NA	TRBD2	ASSLDSGILTDTQY
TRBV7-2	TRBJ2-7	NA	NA	ASSRIVHEQY
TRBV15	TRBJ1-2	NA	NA	ATSRGGGEAGYGYT
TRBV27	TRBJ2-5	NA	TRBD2	ASSLFRTSGGEETQY
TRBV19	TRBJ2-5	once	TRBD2	ASNPRGLAGEETQY
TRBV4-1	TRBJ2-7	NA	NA	ASSQDSGGGYEQY
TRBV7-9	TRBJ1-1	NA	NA	ASSQTNRDTEAF
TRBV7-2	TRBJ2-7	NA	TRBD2	ASSLVSGTSGSYEQY
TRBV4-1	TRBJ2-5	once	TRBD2	ASSQFAAGTSARETQY